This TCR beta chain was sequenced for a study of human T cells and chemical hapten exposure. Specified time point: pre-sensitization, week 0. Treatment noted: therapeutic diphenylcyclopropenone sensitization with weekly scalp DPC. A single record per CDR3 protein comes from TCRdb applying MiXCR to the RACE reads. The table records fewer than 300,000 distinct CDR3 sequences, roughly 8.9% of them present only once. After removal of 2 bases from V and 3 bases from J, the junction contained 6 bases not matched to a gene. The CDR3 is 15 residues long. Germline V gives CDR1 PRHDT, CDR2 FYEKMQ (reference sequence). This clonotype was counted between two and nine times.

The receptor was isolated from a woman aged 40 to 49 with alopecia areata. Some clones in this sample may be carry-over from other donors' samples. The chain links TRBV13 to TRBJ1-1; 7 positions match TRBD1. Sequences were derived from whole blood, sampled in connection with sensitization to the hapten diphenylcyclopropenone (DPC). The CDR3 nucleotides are TGTGCCAGCAGCTTAAGAATGACAGGGTACACTGAAGCTTTCTTT. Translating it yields CASSLRMTGYTEAFF.